These T cell receptor beta chains were read from a single sample in a study of blood T cell repertoires in COVID-19. The protocol was immunoSEQ multiplex PCR, while the TCRdb copy is restricted to in-frame clones and leaves out a portion. Here the sample spans 60,000 to 80,000 clones, approximately 90% being singletons. Specimen: peripheral blood. The receptors shown here come from a woman in her sixties with COVID-19, enrolled during active disease. CDR3s include the opening cysteine and the closing phenylalanine or tryptophan. The D gene is left open where the match is weak. Size tells how often a clone was seen (once, few, many) or the class of an expanded clone, and some rows leave it out.

clone size: once; J gene: TRBJ1-2; D gene: TRBD1; V gene: TRBV5-1; CDR3 length: 15; CDR3 protein: CASSYSYRDSYGYTF; CDR3 DNA: TGCGCCAGCAGCTACAGCTACCGGGACAGCTATGGCTACACCTTC
clone size: .; J gene: TRBJ1-5; D gene: .; V gene: TRBV15; CDR3 length: 15; CDR3 protein: CATSQNRVGSQPQHF; CDR3 DNA: TGTGCCACCAGTCAAAACAGGGTTGGGAGTCAGCCCCAGCATTTT
clone size: once; J gene: TRBJ2-7; D gene: .; V gene: TRBV4-3; CDR3 length: 15; CDR3 protein: CASSQQAGVKDEQYF; CDR3 DNA: TGCGCCAGCAGCCAACAGGCAGGGGTTAAGGACGAGCAGTACTTC
clone size: once; J gene: TRBJ2-7; D gene: .; V gene: TRBV6-2/TRBV6-3; CDR3 length: 13; CDR3 protein: CASSYQDRYEQYF; CDR3 DNA: TGTGCCAGCAGTTACCAAGACAGGTACGAGCAGTACTTC
clone size: .; J gene: TRBJ2-7; D gene: TRBD1; V gene: TRBV7-2; CDR3 length: 14; CDR3 protein: CASSIRQGAYEQYF; CDR3 DNA: TGTGCCAGCAGCATCAGACAGGGTGCCTACGAGCAGTACTTC
clone size: .; J gene: TRBJ1-5; D gene: TRBD1; V gene: TRBV19; CDR3 length: 16; CDR3 protein: CASSTSDRGSNQPQHF; CDR3 DNA: TGTGCCAGTAGTACCTCTGACAGGGGAAGCAATCAGCCCCAGCATTTT
clone size: .; J gene: TRBJ2-7; D gene: .; V gene: TRBV27; CDR3 length: 15; CDR3 protein: CASSSLGHGDYEQYF; CDR3 DNA: TGTGCCAGCAGTTCGTTGGGGCACGGAGACTACGAGCAGTACTTC
clone size: .; J gene: TRBJ2-5; D gene: TRBD2; V gene: TRBV3-1/TRBV3-2; CDR3 length: 16; CDR3 protein: CASTQGLAGGQETQYF; CDR3 DNA: TGTGCCAGCACCCAAGGTCTAGCGGGAGGCCAAGAGACCCAGTACTTC
clone size: .; J gene: TRBJ2-7; D gene: TRBD2; V gene: TRBV18; CDR3 length: 15; CDR3 protein: CASSPPLAGGYEQYF; CDR3 DNA: TGTGCCAGCTCACCACCGCTAGCGGGAGGCTACGAGCAGTACTTC
clone size: once; J gene: TRBJ2-1; D gene: .; V gene: TRBV5-6; CDR3 length: 16; CDR3 protein: CASSLLVGGVNNEQFF; CDR3 DNA: TGTGCCAGCAGCTTGCTGGTGGGTGGAGTAAACAATGAGCAGTTCTTC
clone size: once; J gene: TRBJ1-2; D gene: .; V gene: TRBV28; CDR3 length: 16; CDR3 protein: CAGGGPGAQKNYGYTF; CDR3 DNA: TGTGCCGGGGGCGGCCCAGGGGCCCAGAAAAACTATGGCTACACCTTC
clone size: .; J gene: TRBJ2-2; D gene: TRBD2; V gene: TRBV4-2; CDR3 length: 16; CDR3 protein: CASSQEGLAGTGELFF; CDR3 DNA: TGTGCCAGCAGCCAAGAGGGACTAGCGGGCACCGGGGAGCTGTTTTTT
clone size: .; J gene: TRBJ2-5; D gene: .; V gene: TRBV10-3; CDR3 length: 15; CDR3 protein: CAIRSAGQLQETQYF; CDR3 DNA: TGTGCCATCCGTAGTGCGGGACAGCTACAAGAGACCCAGTACTTC
clone size: .; J gene: TRBJ1-6; D gene: .; V gene: TRBV7-6; CDR3 length: 18; CDR3 protein: CASSLAGGTGSYNSPLHF; CDR3 DNA: TGTGCCAGCAGCTTAGCGGGGGGGACGGGGAGCTATAATTCACCCCTCCACTTT
clone size: .; J gene: TRBJ2-7; D gene: TRBD1; V gene: TRBV5-6; CDR3 length: 16; CDR3 protein: CASSLERTGSLFEQYF; CDR3 DNA: TGTGCCAGCAGCTTGGAGAGGACAGGGAGTCTCTTTGAGCAGTACTTC
clone size: .; J gene: TRBJ1-2; D gene: .; V gene: TRBV6-5; CDR3 length: 12; CDR3 protein: CASSFGRDGYTF; CDR3 DNA: TGTGCCAGCAGTTTTGGCCGGGATGGCTACACCTTC
clone size: once; J gene: TRBJ1-1; D gene: .; V gene: TRBV5-1; CDR3 length: 16; CDR3 protein: CASSLEAGPRSTEAFF; CDR3 DNA: TGCGCCAGCAGCTTGGAGGCAGGGCCGAGGTCCACTGAAGCTTTCTTT
clone size: .; J gene: TRBJ2-1; D gene: TRBD2; V gene: TRBV18; CDR3 length: 16; CDR3 protein: CASSPLAGLSYNEQFF; CDR3 DNA: TGTGCCAGCTCACCACTAGCGGGTTTATCATACAATGAGCAGTTCTTC
clone size: .; J gene: TRBJ2-7; D gene: TRBD2; V gene: TRBV4-3; CDR3 length: 15; CDR3 protein: CASSPEEAGGYEQYF; CDR3 DNA: TGCGCCAGCAGCCCCGAAGAAGCGGGAGGGTACGAGCAGTACTTC
clone size: .; J gene: TRBJ2-1; D gene: TRBD2; V gene: TRBV30; CDR3 length: 19; CDR3 protein: CAWSVSSTLTSGTDNEQFF; CDR3 DNA: TGTGCCTGGAGTGTGTCCTCTACGTTGACTAGCGGGACCGACAATGAGCAGTTCTTC
clone size: .; J gene: TRBJ2-7; D gene: TRBD1; V gene: TRBV5-1; CDR3 length: 15; CDR3 protein: CASSLGQGSSYEQYF; CDR3 DNA: TGCGCCAGCAGCTTGGGACAGGGAAGCTCCTACGAGCAGTACTTC
clone size: .; J gene: TRBJ2-7; D gene: .; V gene: TRBV7-8; CDR3 length: 13; CDR3 protein: CASSLGRGGEQYF; CDR3 DNA: TGTGCCAGCAGCTTAGGTCGGGGAGGCGAGCAGTACTTC
clone size: once; J gene: TRBJ1-2; D gene: .; V gene: TRBV18; CDR3 length: 15; CDR3 protein: CASSPYEGTNYGYTF; CDR3 DNA: TGTGCCAGCTCACCTTATGAGGGTACTAACTATGGCTACACCTTC
clone size: .; J gene: TRBJ2-2; D gene: TRBD2; V gene: TRBV7-2; CDR3 length: 16; CDR3 protein: CASSSSRGLNTGELFF; CDR3 DNA: TGTGCCAGCAGCTCTTCTCGGGGACTAAACACCGGGGAGCTGTTTTTT
clone size: .; J gene: TRBJ1-5; D gene: .; V gene: TRBV7-9; CDR3 length: 13; CDR3 protein: CASSFDGSQPQHF; CDR3 DNA: TGTGCCAGCAGCTTTGATGGTAGCCAGCCCCAGCATTTT
clone size: .; J gene: TRBJ2-7; D gene: .; V gene: TRBV6-5; CDR3 length: 13; CDR3 protein: CASSYGLSREQYF; CDR3 DNA: TGTGCCAGCAGTTACGGTCTGTCTAGGGAGCAGTACTTC